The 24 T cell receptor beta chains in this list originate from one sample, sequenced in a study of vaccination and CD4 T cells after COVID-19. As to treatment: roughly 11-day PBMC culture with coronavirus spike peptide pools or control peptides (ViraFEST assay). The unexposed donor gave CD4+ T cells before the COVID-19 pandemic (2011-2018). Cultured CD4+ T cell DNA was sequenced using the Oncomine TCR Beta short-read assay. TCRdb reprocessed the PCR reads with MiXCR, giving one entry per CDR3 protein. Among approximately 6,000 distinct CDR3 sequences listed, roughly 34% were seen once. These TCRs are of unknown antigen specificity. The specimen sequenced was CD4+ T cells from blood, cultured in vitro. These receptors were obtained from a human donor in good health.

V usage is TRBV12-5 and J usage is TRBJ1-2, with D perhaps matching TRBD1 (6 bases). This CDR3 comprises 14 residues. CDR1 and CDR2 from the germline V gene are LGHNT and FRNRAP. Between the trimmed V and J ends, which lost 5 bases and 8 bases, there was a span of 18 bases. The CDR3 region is CASGENTGPGGYTF. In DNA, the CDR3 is TGTGCTAGTGGTGAAAATACAGGGCCAGGGGGCTACACCTTC.

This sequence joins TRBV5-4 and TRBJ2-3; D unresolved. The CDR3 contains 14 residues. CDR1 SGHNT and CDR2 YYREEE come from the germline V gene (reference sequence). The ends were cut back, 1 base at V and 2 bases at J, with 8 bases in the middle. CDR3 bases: TGTGCCAGCAGCTTGCAGTATACCACAGATACGCAGTATTTT. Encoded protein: CASSLQYTTDTQYF.

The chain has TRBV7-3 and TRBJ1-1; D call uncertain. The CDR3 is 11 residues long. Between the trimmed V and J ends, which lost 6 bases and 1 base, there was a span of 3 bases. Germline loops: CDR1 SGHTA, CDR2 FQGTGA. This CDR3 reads CASRGNTEAFF. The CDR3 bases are TGTGCCAGCAGAGGGAACACTGAAGCTTTCTTT.

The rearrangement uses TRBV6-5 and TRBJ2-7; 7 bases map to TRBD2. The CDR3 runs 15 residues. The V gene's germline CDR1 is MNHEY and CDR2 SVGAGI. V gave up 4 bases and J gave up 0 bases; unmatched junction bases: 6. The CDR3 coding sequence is TGTGCCAGCAGTTTAACCGGGACTACCTCCTACGAGCAGTACTTC. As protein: CASSLTGTTSYEQYF.

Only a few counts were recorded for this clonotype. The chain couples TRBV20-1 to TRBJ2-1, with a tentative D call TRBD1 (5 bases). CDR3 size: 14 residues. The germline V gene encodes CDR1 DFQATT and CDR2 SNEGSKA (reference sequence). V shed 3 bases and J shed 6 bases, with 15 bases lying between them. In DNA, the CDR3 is TGCAGTGCTAGTATCGGTTCTAGGGGCAATGAGCAGTTCTTC. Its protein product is CSASIGSRGNEQFF.

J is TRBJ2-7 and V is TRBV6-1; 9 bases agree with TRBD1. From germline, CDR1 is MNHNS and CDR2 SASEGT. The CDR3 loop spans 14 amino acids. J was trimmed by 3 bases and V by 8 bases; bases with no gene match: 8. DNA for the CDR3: TGTGCCAGCGCCTCGGGACAGGGCCTCTACGAGCAGTACTTC. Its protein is CASASGQGLYEQYF.

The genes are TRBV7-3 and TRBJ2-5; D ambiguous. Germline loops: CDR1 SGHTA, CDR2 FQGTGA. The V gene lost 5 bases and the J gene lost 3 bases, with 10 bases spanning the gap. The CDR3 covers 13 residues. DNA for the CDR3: TGTGCCAGCAGCCGAACAACCGAAGAGACCCAGTACTTC. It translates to CASSRTTEETQYF. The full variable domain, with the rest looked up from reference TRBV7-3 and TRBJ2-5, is GAGVSQTPSNKVTEKGKYVELRCDPISGHTALYWYRQSLGQGPEFLIYFQGTGAADDSGLPNDRFFAVRPEGSVSTLKIQRTERGDSAVYLCASSRTTEETQYFGPGTRLLVL.

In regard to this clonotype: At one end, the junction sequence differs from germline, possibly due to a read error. The CDR3 nucleotides are TGTGCCAGCAGTTTGGGAGGAGAACACTATGGCGACACCTTC. It encodes CASSLGGEHYGDTF. The chain carries TRBV27 and TRBJ1-2; unclear D gene. CDR1 and CDR2 from the germline V gene are MNHEY and SMNVEV (reference sequence). This CDR3 is built from 14 residues.

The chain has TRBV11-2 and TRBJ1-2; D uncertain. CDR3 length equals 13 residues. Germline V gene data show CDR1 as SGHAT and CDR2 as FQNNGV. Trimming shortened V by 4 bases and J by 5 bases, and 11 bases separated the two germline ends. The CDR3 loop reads CASSYPSGYGYTF. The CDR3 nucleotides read TGTGCCAGCAGCTACCCCTCGGGGTATGGCTACACCTTC.

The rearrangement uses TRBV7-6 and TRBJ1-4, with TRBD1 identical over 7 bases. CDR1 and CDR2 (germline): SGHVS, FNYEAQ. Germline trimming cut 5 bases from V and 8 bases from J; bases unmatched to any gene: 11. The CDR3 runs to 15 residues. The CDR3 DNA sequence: TGTGCCAGCAGCGTAGACGACAGGGTGTACGAAAAACTGTTTTTT. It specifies CASSVDDRVYEKLFF.

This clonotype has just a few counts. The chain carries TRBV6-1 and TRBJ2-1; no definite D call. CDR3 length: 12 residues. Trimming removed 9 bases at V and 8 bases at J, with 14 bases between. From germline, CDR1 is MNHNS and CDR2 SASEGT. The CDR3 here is CARHKVRDEQFF. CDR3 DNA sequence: TGTGCCAGGCACAAGGTTCGTGATGAGCAGTTCTTC.

The CDR3 DNA follows: TGTGCCAGCAGACAACAGGGAGATGGCTACACCTTC. Its protein product is CASRQQGDGYTF. The chain combines TRBV2 with TRBJ1-2; D possibly corresponds to TRBD1 (6 bases). CDR3 length: 12 amino acids. Trimming pared 6 bases from V and 6 bases from J, leaving 11 bases between. Germline V lookup: CDR1 SNHLY, CDR2 FYNNEI.

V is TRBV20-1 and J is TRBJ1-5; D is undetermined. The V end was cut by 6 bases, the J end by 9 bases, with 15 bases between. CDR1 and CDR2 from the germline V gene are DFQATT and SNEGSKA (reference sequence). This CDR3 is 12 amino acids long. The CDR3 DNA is TGCAGTGCCAAGACGGGCCTAGGGCCCCAGCATTTT. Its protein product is CSAKTGLGPQHF.

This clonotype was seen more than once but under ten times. CDR3 region: CSASIQGAAKLFF. In nucleotides, the CDR3 is TGCAGTGCTAGTATCCAGGGCGCCGCGAAACTGTTTTTT. V usage is TRBV20-1 and J usage is TRBJ1-4; possible D gene TRBD1, 5 bases. Germline V gene sequence: CDR1 DFQATT, CDR2 SNEGSKA (reference sequence). Trimming cost V 3 bases and J 11 bases, with 16 bases left between them. The CDR3 extends over 13 amino acids.

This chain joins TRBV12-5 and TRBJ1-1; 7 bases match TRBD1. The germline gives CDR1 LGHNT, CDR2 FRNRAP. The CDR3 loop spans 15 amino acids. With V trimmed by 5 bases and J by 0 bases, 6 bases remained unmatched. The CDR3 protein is CASGIPTGLNTEAFF. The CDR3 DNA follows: TGTGCTAGTGGTATACCGACAGGGTTGAACACTGAAGCTTTCTTT. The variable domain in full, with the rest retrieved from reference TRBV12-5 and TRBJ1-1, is DARVTQTPRHKVTEMGQEVTMRCQPILGHNTVFWYRQTMMQGLELLAYFRNRAPLDDSGMPKDRFSAEMPDATLATLKIQPSEPRDSAVYFCASGIPTGLNTEAFFGQGTRLTVV.

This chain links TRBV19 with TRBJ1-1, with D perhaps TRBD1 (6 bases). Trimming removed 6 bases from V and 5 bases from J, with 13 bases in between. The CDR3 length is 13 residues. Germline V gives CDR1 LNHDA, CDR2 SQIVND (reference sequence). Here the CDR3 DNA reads TGTGCCAGTAGGGGGGCGGCCGAGACTGAAGCTTTCTTT. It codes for CASRGAAETEAFF.

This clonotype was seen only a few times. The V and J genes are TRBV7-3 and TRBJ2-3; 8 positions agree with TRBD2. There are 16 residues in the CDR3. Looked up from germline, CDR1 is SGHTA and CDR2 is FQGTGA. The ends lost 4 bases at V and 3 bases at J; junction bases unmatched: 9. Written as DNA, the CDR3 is TGTGCCAGCAGCTCGTTTAGCGGGGCGGGAACAGATACGCAGTATTTT. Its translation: CASSSFSGAGTDTQYF.

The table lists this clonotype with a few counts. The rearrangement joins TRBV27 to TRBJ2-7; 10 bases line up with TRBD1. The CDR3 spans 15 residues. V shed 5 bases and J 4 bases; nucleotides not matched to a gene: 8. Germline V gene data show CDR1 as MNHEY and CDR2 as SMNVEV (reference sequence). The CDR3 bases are TGTGCCAGCAGTCACAGACAGGGGGCAAAGTACGAGCAGTACTTC. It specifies CASSHRQGAKYEQYF.

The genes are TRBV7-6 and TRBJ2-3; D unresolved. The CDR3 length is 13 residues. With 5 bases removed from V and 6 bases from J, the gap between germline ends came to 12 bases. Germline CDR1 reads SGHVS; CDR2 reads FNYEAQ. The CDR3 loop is CASSPHQVDTQYF. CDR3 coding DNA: TGTGCCAGCAGCCCGCACCAGGTGGATACGCAGTATTTT.

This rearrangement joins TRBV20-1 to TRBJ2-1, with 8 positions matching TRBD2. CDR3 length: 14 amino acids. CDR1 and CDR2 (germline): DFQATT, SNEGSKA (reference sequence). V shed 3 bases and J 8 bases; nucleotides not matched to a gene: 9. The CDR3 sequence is CSASGGAVVHEQFF. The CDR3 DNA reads TGCAGTGCTAGCGGGGGGGCCGTTGTCCATGAGCAGTTCTTC.

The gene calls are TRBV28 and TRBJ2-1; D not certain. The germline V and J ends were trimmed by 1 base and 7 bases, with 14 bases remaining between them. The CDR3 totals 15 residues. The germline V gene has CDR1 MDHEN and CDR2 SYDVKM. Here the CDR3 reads CASSLFQTRGNEQFF. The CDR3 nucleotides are TGTGCCAGCAGTTTATTCCAGACGAGAGGAAATGAGCAGTTCTTC.

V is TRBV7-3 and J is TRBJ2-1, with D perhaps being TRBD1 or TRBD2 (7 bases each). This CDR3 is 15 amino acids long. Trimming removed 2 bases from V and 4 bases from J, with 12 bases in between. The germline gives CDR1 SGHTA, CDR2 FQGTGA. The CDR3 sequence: CASSLDQGGYNEQFF. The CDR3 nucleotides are TGTGCCAGCAGCTTAGACCAGGGGGGGTACAATGAGCAGTTCTTC.

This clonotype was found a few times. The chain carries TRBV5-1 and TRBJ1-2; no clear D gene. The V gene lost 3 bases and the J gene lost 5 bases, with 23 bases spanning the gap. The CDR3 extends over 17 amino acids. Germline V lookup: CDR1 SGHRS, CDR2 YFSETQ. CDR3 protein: CASSWRRMRALLYGYTF. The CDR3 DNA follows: TGCGCCAGCAGCTGGAGGCGTATGAGGGCCCTGTTATATGGCTACACCTTC.

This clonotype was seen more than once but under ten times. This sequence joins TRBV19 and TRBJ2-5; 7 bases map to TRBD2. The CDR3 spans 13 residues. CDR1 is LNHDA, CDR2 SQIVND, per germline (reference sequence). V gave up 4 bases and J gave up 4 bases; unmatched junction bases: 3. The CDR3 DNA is TGTGCCAGTAGTAGCGGGGGAACAGAGACCCAGTACTTC. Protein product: CASSSGGTETQYF.